Shown below are 17 T cell receptor beta chains from a single sample sequenced in a study of regulatory T cells in long-lasting Graves disease (dated by TCRdb to about 2021). Libraries were prepared through multiplex PCR. This sample was sequenced with an Illumina HiSeq 4000. CDR3 regions were amplified by Arm-PCR with iRepertoire HTBI primers to construct TCR beta libraries. TCRdb reran the public reads through fastp at Q25 and MiXCR, keeping productive beta chains. One record per CDR3 amino acid sequence lists the most common genes and DNA. This sample gives 400,000 to 500,000 distinct CDR3 sequences in total; 16% of them show up just once. 20% to 25% of the sample goes to the ten largest clones. The time point label, read with the paper, signifies: newly diagnosed GD, antithyroid drugs for less than 3 months. For both TCR sequencing and RNA sequencing, RNA was extracted from PBMCs using TRIzol. The same specimen was also included in a second study, on T cells in Graves' hyperthyroidism and ophthalmopathy.

Source: peripheral blood mononuclear cells (PBMCs), taken at new diagnosis, from a patient treated with antithyroid drugs. Every receptor here comes from a woman between 18 and 29 years old with Graves disease. Donor details come from another sample of the same person, matched by shared clones.

This clonotype occurred once. The CDR3 protein is CASSGRQGASQPQHF. For the CDR3, the DNA is TGCGCCAGCAGCGGCCGACAGGGGGCAAGTCAGCCCCAGCATTTT. The chain employs TRBV4-1 and TRBJ1-5, with 10 positions matching TRBD1. The CDR3 is made up of 15 amino acids. The V segment lost 5 bases and the J segment 6 bases; nucleotides outside the gene matches: 7. Germline-derived CDR1 and CDR2 are MGHRA and YSYEKL.

The sample holds many counts of this clonotype. The rearrangement joins TRBV29-1 to TRBJ2-3; 9 bases are a match to TRBD2. The CDR3 runs 15 residues. V shed 1 base and J 4 bases; nucleotides not matched to a gene: 6. Per the germline V gene, CDR1 is SQVTM and CDR2 is ANQGSEA. CDR3 sequence reads: CSVEGLAGSPDTQYF. CDR3 DNA: TGCAGCGTTGAAGGGCTAGCGGGAAGTCCAGATACGCAGTATTTT.

The chain links TRBV12-3 or TRBV12-4 to TRBJ2-2; 11 bases line up with TRBD1. This CDR3 is 16 amino acids long. J gave up 4 bases and V 9 bases, and 10 bases lay outside the gene matches. The CDR3 loop is CASSSRDRGATGELFF. The CDR3 nucleotides read TGTGCCAGTAGCAGCCGGGACAGGGGGGCCACCGGGGAGCTGTTTTTT.

This clonotype occurred many times. The genes are TRBV2 and TRBJ2-1; D possibly matches TRBD1 or TRBD2 (5 bases each). V lost 2 bases, J lost 3 bases, and 8 bases lay in between. This CDR3 is 14 amino acids long. The V gene's germline CDR1 is SNHLY and CDR2 FYNNEI. For the CDR3, the DNA is TGTGCCAGCAGTGAACTGGGGGTCTACAATGAGCAGTTCTTC. Its protein product is CASSELGVYNEQFF.

This clonotype was seen many times. The V and J genes are TRBV4-1 and TRBJ2-7; 8 bases fit TRBD2. Germline CDR1 is MGHRA and CDR2 is YSYEKL. This CDR3 is 15 amino acids long. Losses at the gene ends were 1 base for V and 3 bases for J; bases not matched to a gene: 5. CDR3 in DNA: TGCGCCAGCAGCCAAGCTCTAGCGGGCGGCTACGAGCAGTACTTC. Translation gives CASSQALAGGYEQYF.

Concerning this clonotype: A far larger clone lies a single base away; this is likely a read error. The genes are TRBV13 and TRBJ2-7, with D possibly TRBD2 on 5 matching bases. The length of the CDR3 is 13 residues. V gave up 6 bases and J gave up 3 bases, with 12 bases separating them. Germline V CDR1 and CDR2: PRHDT, FYEKMQ (reference sequence). DNA of the CDR3: TGTGCCAGCAGTTTCGAGAGGGTCTACGAGCAGTACTTC. It yields the protein CASSFERVYEQYF.

The chain carries TRBV14 and TRBJ2-2, with D perhaps TRBD1 (5 bases). CDR3 length: 13 residues. V was trimmed by 8 bases and J by 4 bases, leaving 11 bases between them. Germline V CDR1 and CDR2: SGHDN, FVKESK. The CDR3 DNA is TGTGCCAGCTCCAGGGTAGGCACCGGGGAGCTGTTTTTT. The encoded protein is CASSRVGTGELFF.

This chain links TRBV5-1 with TRBJ1-1; D may be TRBD1 (5 bases). The CDR3 is 14 amino acids. The ends were cut back, 2 bases at V and 6 bases at J, with 14 bases in the middle. Per germline, CDR1 SGHRS and CDR2 YFSETQ. The CDR3 coding sequence is TGCGCCAGCAGCTTCCTCAGGGTGGACGCTGAAGCTTTCTTT. Encoded protein: CASSFLRVDAEAFF.

This clonotype was seen at least ten times. The chain has TRBV7-2 and TRBJ2-7, with TRBD2 identical over 8 bases. This CDR3 comprises 14 residues. J lost 5 bases, V lost 6 bases, and 9 bases had no gene match. The germline CDR1 and CDR2 sequences are SGHTA and FQGNSA. The CDR3 region is CASSQTGGNHEQYF. The CDR3 nucleotides read TGTGCCAGCAGTCAAACGGGGGGGAATCACGAGCAGTACTTC.

On this clonotype itself: No conserved phenylalanine or tryptophan is present at the end of the CDR3, so a read error is the likely explanation. The rearrangement uses TRBV30 and TRBJ2-2; 13 bases map to TRBD2. Trimming cost V 3 bases and J 5 bases; bases outside gene matches: 9. The CDR3 totals 17 residues. The germline V gene has CDR1 GTSNPN and CDR2 SVGIG (reference sequence). CDR3 bases: TGTGCCTGGAGCCGTACTAGCGGGAGGGCCTTTACCGGGGAGCTGTTTTCT. Its protein is CAWSRTSGRAFTGELFS.

This clonotype was seen ten or more times. The chain employs TRBV18 and TRBJ2-7; TRBD2 might be the D (5 bases). V lost 5 bases and J 1 base, leaving 9 bases between the germline ends. Germline values: CDR1 KGHSH, CDR2 LQKENI. This CDR3 has 13 residues. The DNA for the CDR3 is TGTGCCAGCTCATCCGGGATATCCTACGAGCAGTACTTC. Translated: CASSSGISYEQYF.

Only a few counts were recorded for this clonotype. The chain employs TRBV12-5 and TRBJ2-3; 7 bases line up with TRBD2. The CDR3 spans 19 residues. V shed 0 bases, J shed 3 bases, and the junction held 15 bases outside the gene matches. CDR1 is LGHNT and CDR2 is FRNRAP in the germline V gene. CDR3 protein: CASGLVLGGGPGVTDTQYF. The CDR3 DNA sequence: TGTGCTAGTGGTTTGGTACTTGGGGGAGGGCCCGGGGTAACAGATACGCAGTATTTT.

This clonotype has at least ten counts. This chain joins TRBV20-1 and TRBJ2-3; 8 nucleotides agree with TRBD2. Per the germline V gene, CDR1 is DFQATT and CDR2 is SNEGSKA (reference sequence). This CDR3 region has 15 residues. The V and J ends lost 5 bases and 3 bases, in that order; junction bases with no gene match: 10. CDR3 bases: TGCAGTGCTCGAGTTATCTCGGGGGGGACAGATACGCAGTATTTT. Translated, it gives CSARVISGGTDTQYF.

The chain links TRBV6-5 to TRBJ1-2, with D possibly being TRBD1 (6 bases). This CDR3 comprises 16 residues. Germline values: CDR1 MNHEY, CDR2 SVGAGI. The V end lost 3 bases, the J end lost 2 bases, and 16 bases lay between the germline ends. CDR3 sequence: CASSYSPRGKNYGYTF. As DNA, the CDR3 is TGTGCCAGCAGTTATTCTCCGAGGGGGAAAAACTATGGCTACACCTTC.

The sample holds many counts of this clonotype. V and J are TRBV6-2 or TRBV6-3 and TRBJ2-7; 10 nucleotides line up with TRBD2. Losses at the gene ends were 0 bases for V and 6 bases for J; bases not matched to a gene: 8. The CDR3 is 16 residues long. Germline V gene data show CDR1 as MNHEY and CDR2 as SVGEGT. The CDR3 bases are TGTGCCAGCAGTTACTCGAAGCGGGAGGGCCTCGGCGAGCAGTACTTC. Protein: CASSYSKREGLGEQYF.

This clonotype was detected ten times or more. The chain recombines TRBV29-1 with TRBJ2-5; the match to TRBD1 covers 8 bases. The germline V gene has CDR1 SQVTM and CDR2 ANQGSEA. The CDR3 loop spans 12 amino acids. After removal of 8 bases from V and 4 bases from J, the junction contained 6 bases not matched to a gene. CDR3 bases: TGCAGCTCCGACAGGGGTGGAGAGACCCAGTACTTC. Protein: CSSDRGGETQYF. Complete variable domain (other parts from reference TRBV29-1 and TRBJ2-5): SAVISQKPSRDICQRGTSLTIQCQVDSQVTMMFWYRQQPGQSLTLIATANQGSEATYESGFVIDKFPISRPNLTFSTLTVSNMSPEDSSIYLCSSDRGGETQYFGPGTRLLVL.

The genes are TRBV4-1 and TRBJ2-1; D unresolved. V lost 0 bases to trimming and J lost 8 bases, with 5 bases between them. This CDR3 is 12 amino acids long. Germline V CDR1 and CDR2: MGHRA, YSYEKL. The CDR3 loop reads CASSQEVYEQFF. The CDR3 coding sequence is TGCGCCAGCAGCCAAGAAGTGTATGAGCAGTTCTTC.